This T cell receptor (beta chain) was identified in a study of graft-versus-host responses after intestinal transplantation. About the research overall: Recipients had multivisceral, liver-intestinal, or isolated intestinal transplants.

Study-level results: Graft-donor T cell macrochimerism coincided with high graft-versus-host to host-versus-graft clonal ratios in allografts. Peak circulating GvH clone levels were associated with early post-transplant HvG declines.

With regard to this clone: Its specificity is unknown.

Repertoires were generated with immunoSEQ multiplex PCR, while TCRdb's copy carries only in-frame clones and drops some. The data show around 30,000 clones, 87% seen once. This CDR3 contains 15 residues. The germline V gene has CDR1 MNHEY and CDR2 SMNVEV (reference sequence). The trim removed 8 bases at V and 6 bases at J, leaving 15 bases unmatched. Sequences were derived from PBMCs, sampled about 430 days after intestinal transplantation. The clonotype comes from a human patient who received an intestinal transplant, so some T cells may come from the graft donor. This sequence joins TRBV27 and TRBJ1-2, with 7 bases that match TRBD1. DNA of the CDR3: TGTGCCAGCTCTAAAACAGGGGCGTCTTCGAATGGCTACACCTTC. This codes for CASSKTGASSNGYTF.